Following are 13 T cell receptor beta chains from one sample sequenced in a study of T-cell reconstitution after alpha-beta-depleted transplantation in children. The authors prepared the TCRbeta library with unique molecular identifiers. MiXCR, applied by TCRdb to the PCR reads, yields one record per CDR3 protein. Of 600,000 to 800,000 distinct CDR3 sequences in the sample, about an eighth were seen once. The material was PBMCs, obtained before TCRalphabeta/CD19-depleted stem cell transplant. These TCRs come from a girl aged 2 to 10 with congenital amegakaryocytic thrombocytopenia, due to receive a stem cell transplant.

CDR3 protein: CASGRTSDIAVAYNEQFF. In DNA, the CDR3 is TGTGCCAGCGGAAGGACTAGCGACATAGCGGTGGCCTACAATGAGCAGTTCTTC. V gene TRBV2 combines with J gene TRBJ2-1; 9 bases are shared with TRBD2. The germline V gene has CDR1 SNHLY and CDR2 FYNNEI. The CDR3 contains 18 residues. With 8 bases clipped from V and 2 bases from J, the junction kept 16 bases outside the gene matches.

In its sample, this clonotype was seen many times. The rearrangement links TRBV6-6 to TRBJ2-5; D may be TRBD1 (6 bases). Trimming took off 3 bases at V and 2 bases at J, with 7 bases between the two ends. The CDR3 consists of 13 residues. The germline CDR1 and CDR2 sequences are MNHNY and SVGAGI (reference sequence). Here the CDR3 DNA reads TGTGCCAGCAGTTATACAGGGCAAGAGACCCAGTACTTC. This sequence encodes CASSYTGQETQYF.

In its sample, this clonotype was seen a few times. The V call is TRBV5-1, the J call TRBJ1-3; D not certain. Per the germline V gene, CDR1 is SGHRS and CDR2 is YFSETQ. Trimming took 0 bases from V and 9 from J, leaving 13 bases between them. CDR3 length: 14 amino acids. The DNA for the CDR3 is TGCGCCAGCAGCTTGGGGGCTCTGAAGAGCACCATATATTTT. This encodes CASSLGALKSTIYF. The whole variable domain, filled in from reference TRBV5-1 and TRBJ1-3, reads KAGVTQTPRYLIKTRGQQVTLSCSPISGHRSVSWYQQTPGQGLQFLFEYFSETQRNKGNFPGRFSGRQFSNSRSEMNVSTLELGDSALYLCASSLGALKSTIYFGEGSWLTVV.

This clonotype was detected ten times or more. V usage is TRBV12-3 or TRBV12-4 and J usage is TRBJ1-3; the D is unclear. This CDR3 spans 16 amino acids. Trimming stripped 6 bases from V and 0 bases from J, with 15 bases between. The CDR3 DNA reads TGTGCCAGCAGCCCCAGGTCTTGGTACTCTGGAAACACCATATATTTT. Amino acid sequence: CASSPRSWYSGNTIYF.

The chain has TRBV2 and TRBJ2-3; D perhaps matches TRBD2 (6 bases). CDR1 and CDR2 from the germline V gene are SNHLY and FYNNEI. The CDR3 runs 14 residues. Deletions cut 8 bases from V and 4 bases from J, with 16 bases between. The CDR3 loop reads CASAKLAPADTQYF. The CDR3 DNA follows: TGTGCCAGCGCGAAACTAGCCCCCGCAGATACGCAGTATTTT.

This clonotype has only a few counts. This chain uses TRBV5-1 with TRBJ1-5; the D gene is possibly TRBD1 (5 bases). From germline, CDR1 is SGHRS and CDR2 YFSETQ. The CDR3 spans 14 residues. Trimming pared 3 bases from V and 5 bases from J, leaving 12 bases between. CDR3 bases: TGCGCCAGCAGCTCGGGACTGCTCGATCAGCCCCAGCATTTT. Protein sequence: CASSSGLLDQPQHF.

J is TRBJ2-2 and V is TRBV18; weak D call: TRBD2 (5 bases). Deletions cut 8 bases from V and 5 bases from J, with 21 bases between. This CDR3 has 16 residues. Germline V gene sequence: CDR1 KGHSH, CDR2 LQKENI. The chain's CDR3 is CASLQGARRGTGELFF. The CDR3, as DNA: TGTGCCAGCCTCCAAGGCGCCCGCCGGGGTACCGGGGAGCTGTTTTTT.

This clonotype has just one count. This sequence may be a read error, since a much larger clone differs from it by one base. This sequence joins TRBV3-1 and TRBJ2-7; the D gene is possibly TRBD1 (5 bases). In germline, CDR1 is LGHDT, CDR2 YNNKEL (reference sequence). CDR3 length: 17 residues. CDR3 in DNA: TGTGCCAGCAACCAAGAAAGACACGCCAATTTGGGGCTCGAGCAGTACTTC. It encodes CASNQERHANLGLEQYF.

This clonotype was counted ten times or more. The J gene is TRBJ2-3, the V gene TRBV20-1; D gene unclear. V lost 6 bases, J lost 11 bases, and 18 bases lay in between. The germline V gene encodes CDR1 DFQATT and CDR2 SNEGSKA (reference sequence). This CDR3 is 12 amino acids long. DNA for the CDR3: TGCAGTGCCCGTACCGGGCGAAACATGCAGTATTTT. It encodes CSARTGRNMQYF.

This clonotype was seen only a few times. J is TRBJ2-1 and V is TRBV5-1; D is possibly TRBD2 (5 bases). The germline V and J ends were trimmed by 2 bases and 10 bases, with 10 bases remaining between them. This CDR3 comprises 12 residues. Germline CDR1 and CDR2: SGHRS and YFSETQ. The CDR3 sequence: CASSLSSREQFF. In DNA, the CDR3 is TGCGCCAGCAGCTTATCTAGCCGGGAGCAGTTCTTC. Full variable domain (rest looked up from reference TRBV5-1 and TRBJ2-1): KAGVTQTPRYLIKTRGQQVTLSCSPISGHRSVSWYQQTPGQGLQFLFEYFSETQRNKGNFPGRFSGRQFSNSRSEMNVSTLELGDSALYLCASSLSSREQFFGPGTRLTVL.

As for this clonotype: A read error may be the cause here, since a much bigger clone is one base away. The V and J genes are TRBV20-1 and TRBJ1-2, with TRBD1 as a possible D gene (5 bases). CDR1 and CDR2 from the germline V gene are DFQATT and SNEGSKA (reference sequence). The CDR3 length is 17 residues. The CDR3 coding sequence is TGCAGGGCCTTCGCCCCGGGCAGGGCAACGACTAACTATGGCTACACCTTC. This sequence encodes CRAFAPGRATTNYGYTF.

This clonotype was observed many times. The chain recombines TRBV7-9 with TRBJ2-7; D ambiguous. Germline assignment: CDR1 SEHNR and CDR2 FQNEAQ (reference sequence). There are 11 residues in the CDR3. Between the trimmed V and J ends, which lost 5 bases and 7 bases, there was a span of 9 bases. The CDR3 loop reads CASSTRLEQYF. The CDR3 DNA follows: TGTGCCAGCAGCACCCGCTTGGAGCAGTACTTC. The full variable domain, its missing parts supplied by reference TRBV7-9 and TRBJ2-7, is DTGVSQNPRHKITKRGQNVTFRCDPISEHNRLYWYRQTLGQGPEFLTYFQNEAQLEKSRLLSDRFSAERPKGSFSTLEIQRTEQGDSAMYLCASSTRLEQYFGPGTRLTVT.

The chain employs TRBV7-9 and TRBJ1-3, with 9 bases identical to TRBD1. Germline CDR1 is SEHNR and CDR2 is FQNEAQ (reference sequence). V shed 5 bases and J 3 bases; nucleotides not matched to a gene: 5. The CDR3 has 15 amino acids. CDR3 region: CASSGRTGVGNTIYF. DNA for the CDR3: TGTGCCAGCAGCGGTCGGACAGGGGTTGGAAACACCATATATTTT.